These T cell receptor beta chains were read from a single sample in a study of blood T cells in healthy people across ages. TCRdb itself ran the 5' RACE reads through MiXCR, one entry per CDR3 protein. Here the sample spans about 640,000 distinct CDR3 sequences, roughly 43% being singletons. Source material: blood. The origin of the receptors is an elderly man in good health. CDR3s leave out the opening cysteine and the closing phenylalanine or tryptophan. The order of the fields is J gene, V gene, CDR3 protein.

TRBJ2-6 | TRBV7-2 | ASSSAGANVLT
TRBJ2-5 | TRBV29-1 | SAARGPGQETQY
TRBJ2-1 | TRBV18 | ASSPLEGLGNEQF
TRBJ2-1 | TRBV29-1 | SVGQGASPWSNEQF
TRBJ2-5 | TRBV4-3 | ASSSIEGETQY
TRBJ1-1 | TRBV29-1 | SVDRKNTEAF
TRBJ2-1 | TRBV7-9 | ASSEGLQNNEQF
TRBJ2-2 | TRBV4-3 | ASSQDNGRARTGELF
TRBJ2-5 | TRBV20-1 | SARQGTGGKQETQY
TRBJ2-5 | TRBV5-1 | ASSLFRSLQETQY
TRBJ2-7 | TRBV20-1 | SARGGASTYEQY
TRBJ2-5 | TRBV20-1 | SARPTQGETQY
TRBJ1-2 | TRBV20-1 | SAHRTGGFYGYT
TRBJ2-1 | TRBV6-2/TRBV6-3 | ASSLLTSGSREQF
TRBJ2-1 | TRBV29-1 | SVARDYQNNEQF
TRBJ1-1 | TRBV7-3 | ASSRSPQGMNTEAF